This TCR beta chain is from a study of blood T cell repertoires in COVID-19. Turning to the study itself: T cells, B-cell-depleted T cells, or PBMCs provided the cDNA or gDNA that served as material.

Assay: immunoSEQ multiplex PCR; the TCRdb copy retains only in-frame clones and omits some. Here the sample spans around 230,000 clones, approximately 90% being singletons. Germline V lookup: CDR1 LNHDA, CDR2 SQIVND (reference sequence). The CDR3 sequence is 15 residues long. Trimming removed 3 bases from V and 4 bases from J; junction bases left unmatched: 5. Participants were aged about 18 to 100 years, lived in 24 US areas, and enrolled virtually. Donors of Cohort 3 who recovered were those that had two negative PCRs, clearance, or symptom resolution. The chain combines TRBV19 with TRBJ1-1; 10 bases map to TRBD1. This clonotype was sampled from a woman in her twenties or thirties who had recovered from COVID-19. The sequenced sample consisted of PBMCs or T cells enriched from blood (not recorded which). The DNA of the CDR3 is TGTGCCAGTAGTATCCCGGGACAGGGGACCACTGAAGCTTTCTTT. It encodes CASSIPGQGTTEAFF.